The source of this T cell receptor beta chain is a study of blood T cell repertoires in COVID-19 (TCRdb year 2020). Background for the entire study: The collaborator samples originated in the United States, Italy and Spain and spanned the acute and convalescent phases of COVID-19. The material from the prospective study consisted of cDNA or gDNA derived from T cells, B-cell-depleted T cells, or PBMCs. Samples came from the ongoing ImmuneRACE study (first 160 participants) plus 1,254 subjects from 6 global collaborators. A freely available public database, intended as a resource for researchers studying the immune response to SARS-CoV-2, is where the repertoires were released. Nearly every sample came with metadata listing a de-identified subject ID, COVID-19 status, age in years and sex. The dataset comprised deeply sampled blood TCRbeta repertoires from subjects exposed to, actively infected with, or recovered from COVID-19. Where available, HLA class I and class II types were taken from metadata supplied by the sample provider and were not determined by assay-based typing. Broad study findings and their caveats: The quantity of clinical and demographic metadata differed by source and by participant and was supplied without curation.

TCRbeta CDR3 regions were amplified from genomic DNA by means of the immunoSEQ Assay, a bias-controlled multiplex PCR. In the authors' own workflow: The number of nucleated cells in each sample was estimated from the amplification of reference gene primers within the assay. To quantify the absolute abundance of each unique TCRbeta CDR3 rearrangement, sequence reads were collapsed and filtered. For each sample, productive Simpson clonality was calculated as the square root of Simpson's diversity index over productive rearrangements. Drawn from immuneACCESS, this table holds only the in-frame rearrangements with V and J called that TCRdb kept. Clones are partly lost; checked studies trace under half to an unresolved V gene and leave the rest unexplained. The D gene and trimming were derived from the DNA, and the V and J assignments and clone size from that table. The sample includes a few hundred thousand clones, with about 85% observed a single time. Clones ranked in the top ten supply more than 1.5% of the sample.

Concerning this clone itself: The target of this receptor is not known. Per-base qualities were not stored, and no clone one base away is much larger.

A second Seattle source provided samples from volunteer blood donors who had recovered from COVID-19. The collaborating institutions used their own protocols to collect whole blood in K2EDTA tubes. For TCRbeta analysis, collaborator samples were shipped as frozen whole blood, as isolated PBMCs, or as DNA extracted from either sample type. Looking up the germline V gene (reference sequence) yields CDR1 LGHDT and CDR2 YNNKEL. V is cut back by 1 base and J by 5 bases, with 8 bases in the junction unmatched. Spanning cysteine to phenylalanine, the CDR3 consists of 18 amino acids. Solely the CDR3 DNA is kept, with 54 bases framed from the first base.

Rearrangement joined TRBV3-1 (or the pseudogene TRBV3-2) to TRBJ2-5; 15 bases in the middle match TRBD2. The sequenced sample consisted of peripheral blood. The sequence derives from a man under 40 who had recovered from COVID-19. The CDR3 in this case is CASSQGTSGGAGWETQYF. The bases are TGTGCCAGCAGCCAAGGGACTAGCGGGGGGGCCGGTTGGGAGACCCAGTACTTC.